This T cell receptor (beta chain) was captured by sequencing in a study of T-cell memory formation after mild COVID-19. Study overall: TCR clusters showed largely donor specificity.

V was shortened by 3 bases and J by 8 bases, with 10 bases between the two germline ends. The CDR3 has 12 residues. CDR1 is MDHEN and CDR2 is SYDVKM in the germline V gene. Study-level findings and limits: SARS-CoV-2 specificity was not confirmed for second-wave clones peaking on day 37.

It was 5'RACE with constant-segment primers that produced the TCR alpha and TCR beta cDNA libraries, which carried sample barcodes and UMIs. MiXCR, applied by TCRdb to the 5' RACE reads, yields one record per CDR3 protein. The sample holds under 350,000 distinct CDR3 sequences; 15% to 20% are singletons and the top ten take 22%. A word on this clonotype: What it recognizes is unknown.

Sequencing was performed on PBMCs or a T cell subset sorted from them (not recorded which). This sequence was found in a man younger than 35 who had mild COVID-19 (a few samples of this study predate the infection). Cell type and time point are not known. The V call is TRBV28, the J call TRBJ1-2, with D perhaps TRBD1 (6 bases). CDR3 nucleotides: TGTGCCAGCAGTTTGCCAGGGGCGGGCTACACCTTC. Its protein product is CASSLPGAGYTF.